This T cell receptor beta chain was profiled in a study of blood T cells in healthy people across ages. Together with a sample-barcoded 5' primer, a J-beta primer mix was included in a second PCR lasting roughly 6 to 12 cycles. TCRdb passed the 5' RACE reads through MiXCR, listing each CDR3 protein once. The table has 700,000 to 950,000 distinct CDR3 sequences, 58% seen once; the top ten hold over 20%. Per germline, CDR1 MNHEY and CDR2 SVGEGT. Trimming removed 2 bases from V and 2 bases from J; junction bases left unmatched: 4. The CDR3 length is 15 residues. The TCR sequence derives from a man aged 25 to 40 in good health. Source material: blood. The gene calls are TRBV6-2 or TRBV6-3 and TRBJ2-7, with 9 bases identical to TRBD2. CDR3 nucleotides: TGTGCCAGCAGTTACAAGGGACTAGCAGCCTACGAGCAGTACTTC. This gives the protein CASSYKGLAAYEQYF.